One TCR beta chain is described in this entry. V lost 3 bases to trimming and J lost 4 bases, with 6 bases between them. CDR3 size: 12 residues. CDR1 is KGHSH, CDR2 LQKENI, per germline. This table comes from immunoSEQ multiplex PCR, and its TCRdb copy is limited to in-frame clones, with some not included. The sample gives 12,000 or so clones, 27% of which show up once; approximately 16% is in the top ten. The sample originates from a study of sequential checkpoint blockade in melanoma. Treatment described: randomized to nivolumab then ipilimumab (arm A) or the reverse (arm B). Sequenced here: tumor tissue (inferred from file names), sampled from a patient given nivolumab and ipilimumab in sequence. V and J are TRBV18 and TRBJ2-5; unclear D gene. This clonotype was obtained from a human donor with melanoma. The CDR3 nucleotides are TGTGCCAGCTCACCCCAACCAGAGACCCAGTACTTC. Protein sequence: CASSPQPETQYF. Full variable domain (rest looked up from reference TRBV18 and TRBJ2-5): NAGVMQNPRHLVRRRGQEARLRCSPMKGHSHVYWYRQLPEEGLKFMVYLQKENIIDESGMPKERFSAEFPKEGPSILRIQQVVRGDSAAYFCASSPQPETQYFGPGTRLLVL.